Shown below are 2 T cell receptor beta chains from a single sample sequenced in a study of blood T cell repertoires in COVID-19. Clones were read by immunoSEQ multiplex PCR, and TCRdb kept only the in-frame ones, dropping some. There are about 330,000 clones in the sample; around 87% occur only once, and under 4.5% lies in the top ten. The sequenced material came from peripheral blood. These receptors were obtained from a woman between 50 and 59 years old with active or convalescent COVID-19.

The chain links TRBV18 to TRBJ1-5; TRBD1 agrees at 9 bases. The germline V gene encodes CDR1 KGHSH and CDR2 LQKENI. The CDR3 runs 18 residues. The J segment lost 2 bases and the V segment lost 3 bases, leaving 11 bases of the junction unmatched. CDR3 in amino acids: CASSPQMDDRGGNQPQHF. The CDR3 coding sequence is TGTGCCAGCTCACCCCAGATGGACGACAGGGGGGGCAATCAGCCCCAGCATTTT.

This rearrangement joins TRBV24-1 to TRBJ1-2, with D possibly TRBD1 on 6 matching bases. The CDR3 spans 15 residues. Trimming took off 7 bases at V and 5 bases at J, with 19 bases between the two ends. Per germline, CDR1 KGHDR and CDR2 SFDVKD. The chain's CDR3 is CATSPPQTGAYGYTF. In DNA form, the CDR3 reads TGTGCCACCAGCCCACCTCAGACAGGCGCGTATGGCTACACCTTC.